This TCR beta chain came from a study of cytomegalovirus exposure and HLA in healthy donors. General observations from the study: Among immune exposure information, only CMV serostatus was available. It was taken for granted in presence/absence analyses that sequencing depth across donors was roughly uniform.

Looked up from germline, CDR1 is SGHTA and CDR2 is FQGNSA. CDR3 length equals 13 residues. PCR employed 60 Vbeta and 13 Jbeta primers. Clones were sequenced by immunoSEQ multiplex PCR, and TCRdb holds only the in-frame ones, with some missing. The data contain under 200,000 clones, 75% of them singletons. This clone was recorded a few times. Its antigen is still unknown. At one end, the junction sequence differs from germline, possibly due to a read error. V usage is TRBV7-2 and J usage is TRBJ1-2; 9 bases agree with TRBD1. Sequenced: PBMCs. This receptor was taken from a woman aged 40 to 49 in good health and CMV-seropositive. The CDR3 region is CASSRTGGGYQDF. CDR3 bases: TGTGCCAGCAGCCGTACAGGGGGCGGTTATCAAGACTTC.